Given below is one T cell receptor beta chain in context. The sample comes from a study of blood T cell repertoires in COVID-19. Study at large: Acute-phase and convalescent COVID-19 samples originated in the United States, Italy and Spain.

Original processing methods: Amplifying reference gene primers gave estimates of nucleated cell counts. This table comes from immunoSEQ multiplex PCR, and its TCRdb copy is limited to in-frame clones, with some not included. That table supplies the V and J calls and clone size; D and trimming were determined from the DNA. The repertoire holds about 300,000 clones, around nine tenths seen once, with 1.5% to 2% in the top ten. The material sequenced was peripheral blood. The receptor comes from a woman aged 25 to 39 with COVID-19, enrolled during active disease.

CDR3 DNA: TGTGCCAGCAGCCAATGGGGCGGCAATGAGCAGTTCTTC. This encodes CASSQWGGNEQFF. This chain links TRBV14 with TRBJ2-1; tentatively, D is TRBD1 (5 bases). Germline V CDR1 and CDR2: SGHDN, FVKESK. The CDR3 runs 13 residues. V dropped 2 bases and J dropped 6 bases, with 8 bases sitting between them. The whole variable domain, filled in from reference TRBV14 and TRBJ2-1, reads EAGVTQFPSHSVIEKGQTVTLRCDPISGHDNLYWYRRVMGKEIKFLLHFVKESKQDESGMPNNRFLAERTGGTYSTLKVQPAELEDSGVYFCASSQWGGNEQFFGPGTRLTVL.